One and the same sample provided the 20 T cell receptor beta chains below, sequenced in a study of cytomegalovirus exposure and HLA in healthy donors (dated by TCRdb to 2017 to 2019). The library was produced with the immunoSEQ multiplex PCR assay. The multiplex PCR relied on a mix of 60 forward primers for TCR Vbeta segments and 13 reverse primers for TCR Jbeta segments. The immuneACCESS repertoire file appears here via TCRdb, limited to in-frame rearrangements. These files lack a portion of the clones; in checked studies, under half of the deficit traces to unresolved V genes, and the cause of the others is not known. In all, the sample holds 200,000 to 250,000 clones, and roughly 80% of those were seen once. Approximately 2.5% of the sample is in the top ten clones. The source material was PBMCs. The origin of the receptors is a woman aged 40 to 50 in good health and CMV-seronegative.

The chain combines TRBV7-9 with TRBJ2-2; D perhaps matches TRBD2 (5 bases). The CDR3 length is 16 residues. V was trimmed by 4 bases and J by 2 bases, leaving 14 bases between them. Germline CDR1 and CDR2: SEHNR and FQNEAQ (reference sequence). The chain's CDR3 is CASSSRTGDNTGELFF. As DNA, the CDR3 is TGTGCCAGCAGCTCCCGGACTGGAGATAACACCGGGGAGCTGTTTTTT. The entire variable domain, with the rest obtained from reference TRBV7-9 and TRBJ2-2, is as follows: DTGVSQNPRHKITKRGQNVTFRCDPISEHNRLYWYRQTLGQGPEFLTYFQNEAQLEKSRLLSDRFSAERPKGSFSTLEIQRTEQGDSAMYLCASSSRTGDNTGELFFGEGSRLTVL.

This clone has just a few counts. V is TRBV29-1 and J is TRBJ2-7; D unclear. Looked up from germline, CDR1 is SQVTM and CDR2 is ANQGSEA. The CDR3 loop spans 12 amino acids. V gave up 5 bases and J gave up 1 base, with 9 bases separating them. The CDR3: CSVITESYEQYF. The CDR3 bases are TGCAGCGTTATTACGGAGTCCTACGAGCAGTACTTC.

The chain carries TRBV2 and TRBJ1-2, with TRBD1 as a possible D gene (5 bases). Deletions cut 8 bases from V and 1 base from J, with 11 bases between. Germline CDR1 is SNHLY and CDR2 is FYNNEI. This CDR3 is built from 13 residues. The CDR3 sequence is CASEDIYNYGYTF. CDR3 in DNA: TGTGCCAGCGAGGACATATATAACTATGGCTACACCTTC.

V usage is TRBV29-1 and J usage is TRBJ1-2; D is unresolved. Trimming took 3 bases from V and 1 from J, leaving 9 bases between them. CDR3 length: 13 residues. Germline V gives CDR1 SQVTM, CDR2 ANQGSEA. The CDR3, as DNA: TGCAGCGTTGAGTCGGGATATAACTATGGCTACACCTTC. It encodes CSVESGYNYGYTF.

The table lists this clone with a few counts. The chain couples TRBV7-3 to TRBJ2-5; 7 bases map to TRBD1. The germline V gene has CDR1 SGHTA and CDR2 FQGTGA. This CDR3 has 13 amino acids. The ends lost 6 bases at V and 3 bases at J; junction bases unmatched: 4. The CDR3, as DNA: TGTGCCAGCAGTCATCAGGGGGAAGAGACCCAGTACTTC. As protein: CASSHQGEETQYF.

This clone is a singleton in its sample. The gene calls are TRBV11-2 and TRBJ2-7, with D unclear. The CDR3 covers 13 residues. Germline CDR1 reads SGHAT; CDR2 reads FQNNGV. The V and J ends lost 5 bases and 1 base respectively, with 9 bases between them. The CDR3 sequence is CASSPLRSYEQYF. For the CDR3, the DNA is TGTGCCAGCAGCCCTCTGCGGTCCTACGAGCAGTACTTC.

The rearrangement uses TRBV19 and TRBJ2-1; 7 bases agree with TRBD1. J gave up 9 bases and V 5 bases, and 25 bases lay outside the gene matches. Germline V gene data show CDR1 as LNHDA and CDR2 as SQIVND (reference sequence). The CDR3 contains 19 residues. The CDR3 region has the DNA TGTGCCAGTAGTTCTCACCCTGCGACAGGGAGCTCCTACAATGGTGAGCAGTTCTTC. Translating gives CASSSHPATGSSYNGEQFF.

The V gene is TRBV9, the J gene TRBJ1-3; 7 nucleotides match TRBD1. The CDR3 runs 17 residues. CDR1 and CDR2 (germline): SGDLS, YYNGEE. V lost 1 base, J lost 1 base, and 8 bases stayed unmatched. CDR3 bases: TGTGCCAGCAGCGTATCGGTGGGACAGCTATCTGGAAACACCATATATTTT. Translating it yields CASSVSVGQLSGNTIYF.

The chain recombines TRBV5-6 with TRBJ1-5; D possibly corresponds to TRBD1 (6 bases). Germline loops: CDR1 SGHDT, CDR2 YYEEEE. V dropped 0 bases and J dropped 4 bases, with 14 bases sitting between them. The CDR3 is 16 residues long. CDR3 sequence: CASSLGAQGKNQPQHF. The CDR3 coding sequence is TGTGCCAGCAGCTTGGGAGCACAGGGTAAGAATCAGCCCCAGCATTTT.

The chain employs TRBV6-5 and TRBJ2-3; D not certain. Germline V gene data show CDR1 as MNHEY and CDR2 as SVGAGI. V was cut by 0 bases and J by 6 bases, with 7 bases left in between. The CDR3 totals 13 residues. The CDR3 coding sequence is TGTGCCAGCAGTTACTCTTTCCGGGATACGCAGTATTTT. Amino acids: CASSYSFRDTQYF.

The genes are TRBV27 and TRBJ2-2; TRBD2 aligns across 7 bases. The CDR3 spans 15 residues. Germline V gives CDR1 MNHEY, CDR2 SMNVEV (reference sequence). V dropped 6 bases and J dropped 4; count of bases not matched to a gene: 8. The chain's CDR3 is CASRAGLVGTGELFF. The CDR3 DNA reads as TGTGCCAGCAGGGCCGGACTAGTTGGCACCGGGGAGCTGTTTTTT.

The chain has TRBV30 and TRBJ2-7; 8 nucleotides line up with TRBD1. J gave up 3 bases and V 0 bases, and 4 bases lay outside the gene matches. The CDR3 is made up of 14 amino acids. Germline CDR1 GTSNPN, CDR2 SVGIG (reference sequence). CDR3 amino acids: CAWSVGTGIYEQYF. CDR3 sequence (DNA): TGTGCCTGGAGTGTGGGGACAGGAATCTACGAGCAGTACTTC.

CDR3 region: CASSDKGTGNTEAFF. The CDR3 DNA follows: TGCGCCAGCAGTGACAAAGGGACAGGGAACACTGAAGCTTTCTTT. The rearrangement links TRBV10-1 to TRBJ1-1; 8 nucleotides align to TRBD1. The V segment lost 3 bases and the J segment 1 base; nucleotides outside the gene matches: 4. Germline V gives CDR1 WNHNN, CDR2 SYGVQD (reference sequence). CDR3 length: 15 residues.

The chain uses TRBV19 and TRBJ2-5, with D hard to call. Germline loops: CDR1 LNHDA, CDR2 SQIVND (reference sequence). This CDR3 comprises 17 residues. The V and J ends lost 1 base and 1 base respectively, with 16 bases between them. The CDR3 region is CASSIGAYSPLQETQYF. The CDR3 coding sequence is TGTGCCAGTAGTATAGGGGCATACTCCCCACTCCAAGAGACCCAGTACTTC. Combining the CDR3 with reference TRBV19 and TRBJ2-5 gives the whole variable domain DGGITQSPKYLFRKEGQNVTLSCEQNLNHDAMYWYRQDPGQGLRLIYYSQIVNDFQKGDIAEGYSVSREKKESFPLTVTSAQKNPTAFYLCASSIGAYSPLQETQYFGPGTRLLVL.

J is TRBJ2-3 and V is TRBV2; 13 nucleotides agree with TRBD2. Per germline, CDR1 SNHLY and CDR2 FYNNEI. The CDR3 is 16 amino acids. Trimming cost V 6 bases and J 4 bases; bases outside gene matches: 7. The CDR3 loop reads CASRRTSGSVSDTQYF. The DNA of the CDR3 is TGTGCCAGCAGGAGGACTAGCGGGAGTGTCTCAGATACGCAGTATTTT.

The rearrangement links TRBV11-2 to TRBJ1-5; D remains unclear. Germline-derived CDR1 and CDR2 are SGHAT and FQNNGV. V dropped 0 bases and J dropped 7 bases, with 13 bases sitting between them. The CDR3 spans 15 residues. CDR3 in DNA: TGTGCCAGCAGCTTAGATTGGCGTTCAGGACAGCCCCAGCATTTT. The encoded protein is CASSLDWRSGQPQHF.

The CDR3 reads CSVWEGANTGELFF. CDR3 bases: TGCAGCGTATGGGAGGGCGCGAACACCGGGGAGCTGTTTTTT. The chain joins TRBV29-1 to TRBJ2-2; 7 nucleotides agree with TRBD2. The CDR3 extends over 14 amino acids. Per germline, CDR1 SQVTM and CDR2 ANQGSEA. V trimming: 6 bases; J trimming: 0 bases; junction bases outside the gene matches: 4.

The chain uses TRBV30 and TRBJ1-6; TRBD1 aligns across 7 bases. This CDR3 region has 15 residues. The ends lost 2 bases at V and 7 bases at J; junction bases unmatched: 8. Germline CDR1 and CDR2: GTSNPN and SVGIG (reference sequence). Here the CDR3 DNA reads TGTGCCTGGAGTATCCTAGAGGGGGCAAATTCACCCCTCCACTTT. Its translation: CAWSILEGANSPLHF.

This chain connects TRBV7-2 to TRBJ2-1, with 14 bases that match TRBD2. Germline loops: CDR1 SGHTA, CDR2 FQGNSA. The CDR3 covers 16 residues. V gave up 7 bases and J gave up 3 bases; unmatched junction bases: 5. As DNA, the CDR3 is TGTGCCAGCAACGGCGGACTAGCGGGAGGCTACAATGAGCAGTTCTTC. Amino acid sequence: CASNGGLAGGYNEQFF.

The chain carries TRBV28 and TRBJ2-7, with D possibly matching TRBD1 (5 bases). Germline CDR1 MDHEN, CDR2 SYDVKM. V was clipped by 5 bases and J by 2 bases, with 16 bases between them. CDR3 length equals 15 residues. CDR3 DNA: TGTGCCAGCAGTCCCCCGGACACCCGCACCTACGAGCAGTACTTC. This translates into CASSPPDTRTYEQYF. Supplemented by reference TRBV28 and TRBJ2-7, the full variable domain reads DVKVTQSSRYLVKRTGEKVFLECVQDMDHENMFWYRQDPGLGLRLIYFSYDVKMKEKGDIPEGYSVSREKKERFSLILESASTNQTSMYLCASSPPDTRTYEQYFGPGTRLTVT.